This entry lists 21 T cell receptor beta chains sequenced from one sample in a study of post-analysis software for immune sequencing data. Regarding the study as a whole: Four or five TRBV segments were significantly more frequent in patients than in controls. TRBV5-6, TRBV5-1 and TRBV20-1 were among these segments.

Included in the TCR beta cDNA libraries were unique molecular identifiers. One entry per CDR3 protein, called by TCRdb with MiXCR from the PCR reads. The table includes 750,000 to 950,000 distinct CDR3 sequences, approximately 57% detected once. No antigen is known for these receptors. The specimen sequenced was blood. Every receptor here comes from a girl under 18 with multiple sclerosis.

This clonotype showed up just a few times. V gene TRBV29-1 combines with J gene TRBJ1-2; D remains unclear. The CDR3 extends over 11 amino acids. With 5 bases removed from V and 2 bases from J, the gap between germline ends came to 6 bases. Germline lookup yields CDR1 SQVTM and CDR2 ANQGSEA. CDR3 sequence (DNA): TGCAGCGTTACAGAGAACTATGGCTACACCTTC. Protein sequence: CSVTENYGYTF. The whole variable domain, remainder taken from reference TRBV29-1 and TRBJ1-2, is SAVISQKPSRDICQRGTSLTIQCQVDSQVTMMFWYRQQPGQSLTLIATANQGSEATYESGFVIDKFPISRPNLTFSTLTVSNMSPEDSSIYLCSVTENYGYTFGSGTRLTVV.

V is TRBV2 and J is TRBJ2-3; TRBD2 matches 7 bases. The length of the CDR3 is 16 residues. J gave up 7 bases and V 2 bases, and 12 bases lay outside the gene matches. The germline gives CDR1 SNHLY, CDR2 FYNNEI. CDR3 sequence reads: CASSEWAGIAGYTQYF. CDR3 nucleotide sequence: TGTGCCAGCAGTGAATGGGCCGGGATAGCGGGCTATACGCAGTATTTT.

J is TRBJ2-6 and V is TRBV10-3; D might be TRBD2 (5 bases). Germline V CDR1 and CDR2: ENHRY, SYGVKD. Trimming stripped 4 bases from V and 4 bases from J, with 17 bases between. The CDR3 is made up of 17 amino acids. The CDR3 loop is CAISGGQDPWGANVLTF. CDR3 coding DNA: TGTGCCATCAGTGGAGGGCAGGACCCGTGGGGGGCCAACGTCCTGACTTTC.

This clonotype was found once. The chain has TRBV5-1 and TRBJ2-1, with 12 bases lining up with TRBD2. The CDR3 totals 16 residues. CDR1 and CDR2 from the germline V gene are SGHRS and YFSETQ. V was pared by 4 bases and J by 6 bases, with 8 bases of the junction left unmatched. The chain's CDR3 is CASSGRTSGGFNEQFF. The CDR3 DNA reads TGCGCCAGCAGCGGACGAACTAGCGGGGGGTTCAATGAGCAGTTCTTC.

This clonotype has just one count. V gene TRBV20-1 combines with J gene TRBJ1-2; TRBD1 matches 8 bases. The germline gives CDR1 DFQATT, CDR2 SNEGSKA (reference sequence). The CDR3 extends over 15 amino acids. Germline trimming cut 3 bases from V and 4 bases from J; bases unmatched to any gene: 10. This chain's CDR3 is CSARKQGEGLYGYTF. CDR3 nucleotide sequence: TGCAGTGCTAGGAAACAGGGGGAAGGTCTCTATGGCTACACCTTC.

Concerning this clonotype: No conserved phenylalanine or tryptophan ends this CDR3, so it is likely a read error. CDR3 residues: CASSRGGPYSYEQYC. The CDR3 nucleotides read TGTGCCAGCAGCCGCGGGGGCCCATACTCCTACGAGCAGTACTGC. This chain links TRBV9 with TRBJ2-4, with a tentative D call TRBD2 (7 bases). The DNA matches TRBJ2-7 better at its end, which makes the J call doubtful. CDR1 SGDLS and CDR2 YYNGEE come from the germline V gene. The CDR3 has 15 amino acids.

This clonotype has more than one count but fewer than ten. The CDR3 DNA reads as TGTGCCAGCAGTACCCACATGGGCGGCTCCTACGAGCAGTACTTC. It is translated as CASSTHMGGSYEQYF. This sequence joins TRBV6-5 and TRBJ2-7; D is unresolved. The CDR3 runs 15 residues. Looked up from germline, CDR1 is MNHEY and CDR2 is SVGAGI. V was shortened by 5 bases and J by 0 bases, with 14 bases between the two germline ends.

The sample holds a few counts of this clonotype. J is TRBJ1-2 and V is TRBV6-5; D is possibly TRBD1 (6 bases). Per the germline V gene, CDR1 is MNHEY and CDR2 is SVGAGI. The ends were cut back, 0 bases at V and 3 bases at J, with 14 bases in the middle. The CDR3 spans 16 residues. The CDR3 bases are TGTGCCAGCAGTTACTCTGGTCGAAAGGGGGACTATGGCTACACCTTC. Amino acid sequence: CASSYSGRKGDYGYTF.

A single count supports this clonotype. CDR3 coding DNA: TGTGCCAGCAGTACCCTACAGGGAGGCCACAATGAGCAGTTCTTC. Translation gives CASSTLQGGHNEQFF. The rearrangement joins TRBV27 to TRBJ2-7; the D call may be TRBD1 or TRBD2 (6 bases each). The end of the DNA fits TRBJ2-1 better, so the J call may be wrong. Germline CDR1 MNHEY, CDR2 SMNVEV (reference sequence). The CDR3 totals 15 residues.

This clonotype has only a few counts. The chain links TRBV6-1 to TRBJ2-7; TRBD1 matches 10 bases. The germline V gene has CDR1 MNHNS and CDR2 SASEGT. V lost 8 bases to trimming and J lost 1 base; unmatched junction nucleotides: 2. The CDR3 is 13 residues long. The CDR3 loop is CASGTGVSYEQYF. Here the CDR3 DNA reads TGTGCCAGCGGGACAGGGGTATCCTACGAGCAGTACTTC.

The rearrangement links TRBV6-2 or TRBV6-3 to TRBJ2-2, with 8 bases matching TRBD1. CDR3 length equals 13 residues. V lost 10 bases and J lost 3; bases outside the gene matches: 4. Germline values: CDR1 MNHEY, CDR2 SVGEGT. The CDR3 DNA is TGTGCCATGTCACAGGGGGACACCGGGGAGCTGTTTTTT. Translation gives CAMSQGDTGELFF.

The rearrangement joins TRBV7-9 to TRBJ2-3; 12 nucleotides align to TRBD2. Losses at the gene ends were 5 bases for V and 8 bases for J; bases not matched to a gene: 14. Germline-derived CDR1 and CDR2 are SEHNR and FQNEAQ (reference sequence). The CDR3 is 17 amino acids. The CDR3 spells CASSPKRTSGVTATQYF. As DNA, the CDR3 is TGTGCCAGCAGCCCTAAAAGGACTAGCGGGGTCACCGCTACGCAGTATTTT.

The chain carries TRBV5-1 and TRBJ1-2, with D perhaps TRBD1 (5 bases). Trimming removed 4 bases from V and 8 bases from J, with 18 bases in between. CDR1 and CDR2 from the germline V gene are SGHRS and YFSETQ. This CDR3 is 14 amino acids long. This CDR3 reads CASSGGTYLPGYTF. In nucleotides, the CDR3 is TGCGCCAGCAGCGGCGGGACCTACCTTCCGGGCTACACCTTC. The variable domain in full, completed from reference TRBV5-1 and TRBJ1-2, reads KAGVTQTPRYLIKTRGQQVTLSCSPISGHRSVSWYQQTPGQGLQFLFEYFSETQRNKGNFPGRFSGRQFSNSRSEMNVSTLELGDSALYLCASSGGTYLPGYTFGSGTRLTVV.

This chain uses TRBV25-1 with TRBJ2-6, with D possibly matching TRBD1 (6 bases). CDR3 length equals 17 residues. Germline CDR1 is MGHDK and CDR2 is SYGVNS. The V gene lost 5 bases and the J gene lost 1 base, with 15 bases spanning the gap. The CDR3 loop is CASSTGRGTSGANVLTF. DNA for the CDR3: TGTGCCAGCAGTACAGGGCGTGGAACTTCTGGGGCCAACGTCCTGACTTTC.

CDR3 sequence (DNA): TGTGCCAGCAGTCCCCCACAGGGCGCGAATGAGCAGTTCTTC. Translated: CASSPPQGANEQFF. This sequence joins TRBV28 and TRBJ2-1, with D tentatively TRBD1 (6 bases). V gave up 5 bases and J gave up 7 bases, with 15 bases separating them. The CDR3 is made up of 14 amino acids. CDR1 is MDHEN, CDR2 SYDVKM, per germline.

In its sample, this clonotype was seen once. The gene calls are TRBV20-1 and TRBJ2-6; D may be TRBD1 (6 bases). CDR1 and CDR2 (germline): DFQATT, SNEGSKA (reference sequence). The V and J ends lost 6 bases and 2 bases respectively, with 11 bases between them. The CDR3 consists of 14 residues. This CDR3 reads CSAYTGTGANVLTF. The CDR3 region has the DNA TGCAGTGCGTACACAGGGACTGGGGCCAACGTCCTGACTTTC.

This clonotype was found a few times. The J gene is TRBJ2-5, the V gene TRBV4-2; 9 nucleotides agree with TRBD1. V was clipped by 1 base and J by 4 bases; unmatched bases: 7. Per the germline V gene, CDR1 is LGHNA and CDR2 is YNFKEQ. The CDR3 spans 16 residues. CDR3 sequence reads: CASSQGTGGNGETQYF. DNA of the CDR3: TGTGCCAGCAGCCAAGGTACAGGGGGCAATGGAGAGACCCAGTACTTC.

V usage is TRBV11-2 and J usage is TRBJ2-5; D is unresolved. The tail of the sequence fits TRBJ2-1 better, so the J call may be wrong. Germline lookup yields CDR1 SGHAT and CDR2 FQNNGV. The CDR3 runs 14 residues. The CDR3 bases are TGTGCCAGCAGCTCCGCCGGTAGCCAAGAGACCCAGTTCTTC. As protein: CASSSAGSQETQFF.

The chain recombines TRBV2 with TRBJ2-1; TRBD2 matches at 8 bases. V lost 7 bases and J lost 9; bases outside the gene matches: 11. The CDR3 covers 14 residues. Per germline, CDR1 SNHLY and CDR2 FYNNEI. In DNA form, the CDR3 reads TGTGCCAGCAAAGTGGGACTAGTGTTAACTGAGCAGTTCTTC. It is translated as CASKVGLVLTEQFF.

The table lists this clonotype with a few counts. The chain has TRBV10-3 and TRBJ2-3; D unresolved. The CDR3 extends over 15 amino acids. Looked up from germline, CDR1 is ENHRY and CDR2 is SYGVKD. V was pared by 6 bases and J by 5 bases, with 18 bases between. The chain's CDR3 is CAIRQTPGSQDTQYF. The CDR3, as DNA: TGTGCCATCAGGCAAACTCCTGGCAGTCAAGATACGCAGTATTTT.

This clonotype was detected once. The limits of the CDR3 on the DNA are not certain, so only TCRdb's listed CDR3 is given. This sequence joins TRBV7-5 and TRBJ2-1; the D call TRBD2 from the table was never checked on the DNA. TRBV7-5 represents a pseudogene. The CDR3 has 18 amino acids, counting both end residues. CDR3 protein: CISVPEARLAGGKDEQFF.